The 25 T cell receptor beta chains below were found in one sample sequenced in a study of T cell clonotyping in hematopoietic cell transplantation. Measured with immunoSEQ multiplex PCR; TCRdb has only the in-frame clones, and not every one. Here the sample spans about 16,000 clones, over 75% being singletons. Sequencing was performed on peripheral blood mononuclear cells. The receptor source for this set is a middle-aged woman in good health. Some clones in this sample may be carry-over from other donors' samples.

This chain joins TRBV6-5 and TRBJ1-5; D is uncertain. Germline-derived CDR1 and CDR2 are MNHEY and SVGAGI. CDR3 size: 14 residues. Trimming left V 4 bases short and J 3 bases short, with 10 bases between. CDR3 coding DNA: TGTGCCAGCAGTTTTGAAGGGTACAATCAGCCCCAGCATTTT. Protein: CASSFEGYNQPQHF.

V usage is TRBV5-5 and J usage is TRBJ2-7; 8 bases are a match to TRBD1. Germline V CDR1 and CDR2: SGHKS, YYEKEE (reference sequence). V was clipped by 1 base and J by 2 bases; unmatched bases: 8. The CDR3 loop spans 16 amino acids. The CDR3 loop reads CASSLRADRVTYEQYF. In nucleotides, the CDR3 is TGTGCCAGCAGCTTGAGGGCGGACAGGGTAACCTACGAGCAGTACTTC.

CDR3 sequence: CASSSGSAGNQPQHF. The CDR3 DNA sequence: TGTGCCAGTAGTTCCGGGTCAGCGGGCAATCAGCCCCAGCATTTT. The chain has TRBV19 and TRBJ1-5; D call uncertain. V lost 5 bases and J lost 2, with 13 bases in between. The CDR3 consists of 15 residues. CDR1 and CDR2 (germline): LNHDA, SQIVND (reference sequence). Looking up the rest from reference TRBV19 and TRBJ1-5 gives the full variable domain: DGGITQSPKYLFRKEGQNVTLSCEQNLNHDAMYWYRQDPGQGLRLIYYSQIVNDFQKGDIAEGYSVSREKKESFPLTVTSAQKNPTAFYLCASSSGSAGNQPQHFGDGTRLSIL.

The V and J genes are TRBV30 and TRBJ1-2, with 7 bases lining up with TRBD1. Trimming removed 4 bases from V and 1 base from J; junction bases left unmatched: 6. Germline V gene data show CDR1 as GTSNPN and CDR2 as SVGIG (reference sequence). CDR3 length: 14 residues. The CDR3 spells CAWIRDRSNYGYTF. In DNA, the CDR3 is TGTGCCTGGATTCGGGACAGAAGTAACTATGGCTACACCTTC.

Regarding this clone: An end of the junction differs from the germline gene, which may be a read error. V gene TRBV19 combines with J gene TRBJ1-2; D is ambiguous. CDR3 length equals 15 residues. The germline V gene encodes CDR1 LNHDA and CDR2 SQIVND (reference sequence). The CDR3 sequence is CAGSIGTWAAHGYTF. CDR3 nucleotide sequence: TGTGCCGGTAGTATAGGCACGTGGGCGGCCCATGGCTACACCTTC.

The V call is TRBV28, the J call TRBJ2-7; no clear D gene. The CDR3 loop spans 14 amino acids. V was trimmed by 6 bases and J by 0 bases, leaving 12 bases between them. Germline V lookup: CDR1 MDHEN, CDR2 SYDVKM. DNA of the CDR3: TGTGCCAGCAGAGAAGACCAAAGCTCCTACGAGCAGTACTTC. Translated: CASREDQSSYEQYF.

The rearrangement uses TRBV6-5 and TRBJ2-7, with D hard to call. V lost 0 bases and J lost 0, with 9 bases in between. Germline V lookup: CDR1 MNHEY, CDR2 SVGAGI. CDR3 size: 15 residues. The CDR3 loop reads CASSYSDASSYEQYF. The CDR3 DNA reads TGTGCCAGCAGTTACTCGGACGCTAGCTCCTACGAGCAGTACTTC.

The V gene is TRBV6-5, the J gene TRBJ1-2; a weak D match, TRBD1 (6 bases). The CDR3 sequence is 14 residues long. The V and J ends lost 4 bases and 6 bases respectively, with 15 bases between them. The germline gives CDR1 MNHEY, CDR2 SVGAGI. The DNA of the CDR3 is TGTGCCAGCAGTTTGACACAGGGTGGAGATGGCTACACCTTC. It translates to CASSLTQGGDGYTF.

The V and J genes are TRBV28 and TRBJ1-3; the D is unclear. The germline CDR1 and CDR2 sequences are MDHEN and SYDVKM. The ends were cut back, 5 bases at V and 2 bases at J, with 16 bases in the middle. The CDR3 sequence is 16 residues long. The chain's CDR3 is CASSPRNRRAGNTIYF. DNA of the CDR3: TGTGCCAGCAGTCCGAGAAACAGAAGGGCTGGAAACACCATATATTTT. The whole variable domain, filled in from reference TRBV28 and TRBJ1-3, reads DVKVTQSSRYLVKRTGEKVFLECVQDMDHENMFWYRQDPGLGLRLIYFSYDVKMKEKGDIPEGYSVSREKKERFSLILESASTNQTSMYLCASSPRNRRAGNTIYFGEGSWLTVV.

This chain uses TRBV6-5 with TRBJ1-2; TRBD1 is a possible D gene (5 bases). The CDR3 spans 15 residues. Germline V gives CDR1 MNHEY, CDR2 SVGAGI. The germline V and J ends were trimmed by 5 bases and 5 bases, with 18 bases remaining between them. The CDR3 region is CASSHTPGGDYGYTF. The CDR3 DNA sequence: TGTGCCAGCAGTCACACCCCCGGAGGGGATTATGGCTACACCTTC.

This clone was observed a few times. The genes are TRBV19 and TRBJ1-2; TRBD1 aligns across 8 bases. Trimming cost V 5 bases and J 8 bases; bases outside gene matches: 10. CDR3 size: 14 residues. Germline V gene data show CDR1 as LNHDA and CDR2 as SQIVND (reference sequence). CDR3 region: CASSQDRGSRGYTF. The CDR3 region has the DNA TGTGCCAGTAGTCAAGACAGGGGTAGTAGGGGCTACACCTTC. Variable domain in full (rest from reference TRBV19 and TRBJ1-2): DGGITQSPKYLFRKEGQNVTLSCEQNLNHDAMYWYRQDPGQGLRLIYYSQIVNDFQKGDIAEGYSVSREKKESFPLTVTSAQKNPTAFYLCASSQDRGSRGYTFGSGTRLTVV.

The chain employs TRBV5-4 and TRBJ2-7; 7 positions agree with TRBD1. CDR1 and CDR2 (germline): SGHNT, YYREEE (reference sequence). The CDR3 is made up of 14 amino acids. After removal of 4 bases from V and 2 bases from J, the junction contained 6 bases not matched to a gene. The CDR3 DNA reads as TGTGCCAGCAGCGTCCGGGACAGAACCTACGAGCAGTACTTC. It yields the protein CASSVRDRTYEQYF.

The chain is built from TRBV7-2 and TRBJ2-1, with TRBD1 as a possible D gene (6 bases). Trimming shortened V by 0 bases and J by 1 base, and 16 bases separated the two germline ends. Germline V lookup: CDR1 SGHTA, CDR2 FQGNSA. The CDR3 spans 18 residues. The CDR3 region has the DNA TGTGCCAGCAGCTTAGCGGGGGCGTTAGCGCATTCCTACAATGAGCAGTTCTTC. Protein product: CASSLAGALAHSYNEQFF.

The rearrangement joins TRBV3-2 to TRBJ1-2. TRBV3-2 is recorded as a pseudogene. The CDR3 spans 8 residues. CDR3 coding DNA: TGTGCCAGCTCGGGGTACACCTTC. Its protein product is CASSGYTF.

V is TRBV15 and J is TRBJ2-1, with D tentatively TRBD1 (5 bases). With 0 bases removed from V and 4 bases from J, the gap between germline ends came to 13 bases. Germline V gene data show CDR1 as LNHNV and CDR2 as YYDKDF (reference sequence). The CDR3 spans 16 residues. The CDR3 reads CATSRDRRQPYNEQFF. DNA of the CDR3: TGTGCCACCAGCAGAGATAGGAGACAGCCTTACAATGAGCAGTTCTTC.

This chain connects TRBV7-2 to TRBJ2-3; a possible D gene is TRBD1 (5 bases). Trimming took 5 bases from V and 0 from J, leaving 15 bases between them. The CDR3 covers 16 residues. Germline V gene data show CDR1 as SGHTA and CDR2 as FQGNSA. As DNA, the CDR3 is TGTGCCAGCAGCCGTCGACAGCTTGCTAGCACAGATACGCAGTATTTT. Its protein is CASSRRQLASTDTQYF.

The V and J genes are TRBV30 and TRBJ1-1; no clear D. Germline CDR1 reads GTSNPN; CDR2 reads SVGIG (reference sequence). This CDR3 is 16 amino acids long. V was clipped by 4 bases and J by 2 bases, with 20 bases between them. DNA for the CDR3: TGTGCCTGGACCCTCGGTCCAAAGGCTAATAACACTGAAGCTTTCTTT. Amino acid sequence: CAWTLGPKANNTEAFF.

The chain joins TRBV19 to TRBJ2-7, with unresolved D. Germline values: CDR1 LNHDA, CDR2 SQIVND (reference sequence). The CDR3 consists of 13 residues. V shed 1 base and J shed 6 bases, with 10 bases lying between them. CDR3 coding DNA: TGTGCCAGTAGTATAGTCCCTACTGGCGAGCAGTACTTC. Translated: CASSIVPTGEQYF.

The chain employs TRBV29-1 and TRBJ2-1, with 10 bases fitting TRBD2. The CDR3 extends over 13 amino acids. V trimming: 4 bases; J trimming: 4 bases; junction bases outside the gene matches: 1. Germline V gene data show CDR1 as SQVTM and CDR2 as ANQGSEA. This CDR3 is CSVASGSYNEQFF. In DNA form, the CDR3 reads TGCAGCGTTGCTAGCGGGAGTTACAATGAGCAGTTCTTC.

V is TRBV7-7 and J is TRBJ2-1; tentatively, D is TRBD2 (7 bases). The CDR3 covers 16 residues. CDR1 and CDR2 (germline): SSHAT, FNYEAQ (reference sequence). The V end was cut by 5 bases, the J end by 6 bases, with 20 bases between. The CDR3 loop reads CASSKYGGGSGNEQFF. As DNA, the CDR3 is TGTGCCAGCAGCAAATACGGGGGCGGGAGTGGCAATGAGCAGTTCTTC.

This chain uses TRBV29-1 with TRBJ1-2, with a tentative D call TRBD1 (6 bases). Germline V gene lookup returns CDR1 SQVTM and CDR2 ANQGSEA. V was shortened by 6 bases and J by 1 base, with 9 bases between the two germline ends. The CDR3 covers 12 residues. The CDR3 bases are TGCAGCGTGCACAGGGATAACTATGGCTACACCTTC. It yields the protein CSVHRDNYGYTF.

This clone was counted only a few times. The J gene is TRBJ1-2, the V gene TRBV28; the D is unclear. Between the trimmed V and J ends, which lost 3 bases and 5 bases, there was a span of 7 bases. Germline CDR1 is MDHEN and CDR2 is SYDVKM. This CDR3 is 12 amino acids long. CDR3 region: CASSFRRYGYTF. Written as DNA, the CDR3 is TGTGCCAGCAGTTTCCGGCGGTATGGCTACACCTTC.

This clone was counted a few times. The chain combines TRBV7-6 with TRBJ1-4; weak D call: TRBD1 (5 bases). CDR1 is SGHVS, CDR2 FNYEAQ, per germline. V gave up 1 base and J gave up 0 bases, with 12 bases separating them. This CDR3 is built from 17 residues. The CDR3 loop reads CASSLVNPGPTNEKLFF. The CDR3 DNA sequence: TGTGCCAGCAGCTTAGTTAATCCGGGGCCAACTAATGAAAAACTGTTTTTT.

The CDR3 region has the DNA TGTGCCTGGAGTAAGGGCAGGGACTACGAGCAGTACTTC. Translation: CAWSKGRDYEQYF. The V call is TRBV30, the J call TRBJ2-7; possibly TRBD1 for D (5 bases). Between the trimmed V and J ends, which lost 2 bases and 3 bases, there was a span of 11 bases. CDR3 size: 13 residues. Germline V gene data show CDR1 as GTSNPN and CDR2 as SVGIG (reference sequence).

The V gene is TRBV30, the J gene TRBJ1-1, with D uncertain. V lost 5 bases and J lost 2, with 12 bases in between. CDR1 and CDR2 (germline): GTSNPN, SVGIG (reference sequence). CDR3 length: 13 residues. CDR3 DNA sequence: TGTGCCTGGTCCCTTAGCCCAAACACTGAAGCTTTCTTT. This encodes CAWSLSPNTEAFF.